The 27 T cell receptor beta chains given below trace back to one sample, sequenced in a study of cytomegalovirus exposure and HLA in healthy donors. Researchers ran the PCR with 60 Vbeta and 13 Jbeta primers. TCRdb's table, derived via immunoSEQ multiplex PCR, lists solely in-frame clones and lacks some. Here the sample spans 200,000 to 250,000 clones, 82% being singletons. The source material was PBMCs. The receptors were gathered from a woman in her forties in good health and CMV-seropositive.

The chain uses TRBV28 and TRBJ2-3; D might be TRBD1 (5 bases). The V end lost 2 bases, the J end lost 4 bases, and 19 bases lay between the germline ends. Germline V gene data show CDR1 as MDHEN and CDR2 as SYDVKM. CDR3 length: 17 residues. CDR3 region: CASSLVRGALTADTQYF. The CDR3 DNA reads TGTGCCAGCAGTTTAGTTCGTGGCGCCCTGACAGCAGATACGCAGTATTTT.

This clone was detected a few times. Its ends do not fully match the called genes, so a read error is possible. This rearrangement joins TRBV7-7 to TRBJ2-1, with D possibly being TRBD2 (6 bases). Germline CDR1 SSHAT, CDR2 FNYEAQ (reference sequence). This CDR3 is 15 amino acids long. DNA for the CDR3: TGTGCTAGCAGCTTAGTCCAGGGAGGATGGCATGAGCAGTTCTTC. It encodes CASSLVQGGWHEQFF.

The chain recombines TRBV7-2 with TRBJ2-2, with 13 nucleotides matching TRBD2. This CDR3 has 17 amino acids. Trimming cost V 3 bases and J 2 bases; bases outside gene matches: 3. CDR1 is SGHTA, CDR2 FQGNSA, per germline. The CDR3 DNA follows: TGTGCCAGCAGCTTCGGGACTAGCGGGACAAACACCGGGGAGCTGTTTTTT. As protein: CASSFGTSGTNTGELFF.

V is TRBV6-6 and J is TRBJ1-4; tentatively, D is TRBD1 (6 bases). V lost 6 bases and J lost 11, with 22 bases in between. Germline V gene data show CDR1 as MNHNY and CDR2 as SVGAGI (reference sequence). This CDR3 has 15 residues. CDR3 protein: CASRSGGRTVSKLFF. CDR3 nucleotides: TGTGCCAGCAGGTCGGGGGGCAGGACGGTCAGTAAACTGTTTTTT.

The chain uses TRBV6-5 and TRBJ2-7, with D perhaps matching TRBD2 (5 bases). Germline V lookup: CDR1 MNHEY, CDR2 SVGAGI. The V and J ends lost 6 bases and 4 bases respectively, with 13 bases between them. The CDR3 has 13 amino acids. CDR3 region: CASRETTSYEQYF. The CDR3 region has the DNA TGTGCCAGCAGGGAAACCACTAGTTACGAGCAGTACTTC.

V gene TRBV7-2 combines with J gene TRBJ2-7, with 10 bases lining up with TRBD2. V shed 5 bases and J 3 bases; nucleotides not matched to a gene: 4. CDR3 length equals 14 residues. Germline-derived CDR1 and CDR2 are SGHTA and FQGNSA. For the CDR3, the DNA is TGTGCCAGCAGCCCCCGGACTAGCGGCTACGAGCAGTACTTC. Translating it yields CASSPRTSGYEQYF.

V usage is TRBV25-1 and J usage is TRBJ2-3; TRBD2 is a possible D gene (5 bases). V was trimmed by 5 bases and J by 6 bases, leaving 9 bases between them. Per germline, CDR1 MGHDK and CDR2 SYGVNS. CDR3 length: 12 residues. The CDR3 DNA reads TGTGCCAGCAGTTTCGGACTGGATACGCAGTATTTT. Translated, it gives CASSFGLDTQYF.

This clone has only one observation. The CDR3 DNA sequence: TGTGCCATCAGTTTAGCGGGGGGAAGCTCCTACAATGAGCAGTTCTTC. Its translation is CAISLAGGSSYNEQFF. This rearrangement joins TRBV10-3 to TRBJ2-1, with 10 bases that match TRBD2. CDR3 length: 16 residues. V shed 5 bases and J 0 bases; nucleotides not matched to a gene: 4. The germline V gene has CDR1 ENHRY and CDR2 SYGVKD.

This clone has only a few counts. The gene calls are TRBV29-1 and TRBJ1-2; 7 positions match TRBD1. Losses at the gene ends were 0 bases for V and 1 base for J; bases not matched to a gene: 8. CDR3 length: 16 amino acids. Germline V gives CDR1 SQVTM, CDR2 ANQGSEA. As DNA, the CDR3 is TGCAGCGTTGAAGAAATAACAGGGGCCTTTAACTATGGCTACACCTTC. This gives the protein CSVEEITGAFNYGYTF.

The J gene is TRBJ2-2, the V gene TRBV30; D is perhaps TRBD1 (5 bases). The ends were cut back, 1 base at V and 4 bases at J, with 7 bases in the middle. CDR1 and CDR2 (germline): GTSNPN, SVGIG (reference sequence). The CDR3 runs 13 residues. This CDR3 is CAWSEQVTGELFF. The CDR3 DNA is TGTGCCTGGAGTGAACAGGTCACCGGGGAGCTGTTTTTT.

This clone has just one count. This chain joins TRBV6-6 and TRBJ2-5; 7 bases are shared with TRBD1. The tail of the sequence fits TRBJ2-7 better, so the J call may be wrong. Looked up from germline, CDR1 is MNHNY and CDR2 is SVGAGI (reference sequence). The CDR3 totals 14 residues. The CDR3, as DNA: TGTGCCAGCAGTTACGGGAGACAGGGATACGAGCAGTACTTC. Translated: CASSYGRQGYEQYF.

This clone was detected only a few times. The chain couples TRBV2 to TRBJ1-1, with 9 bases matching TRBD1. Germline CDR1 SNHLY, CDR2 FYNNEI. Germline trimming cut 8 bases from V and 3 bases from J; bases unmatched to any gene: 4. The CDR3 extends over 13 amino acids. The CDR3 loop reads CASRTGVDTEAFF. CDR3 sequence (DNA): TGTGCCAGCCGGACAGGGGTGGACACTGAAGCTTTCTTT.

The V gene is TRBV11-3, the J gene TRBJ1-1; D remains unclear. CDR3 length: 15 residues. Germline-derived CDR1 and CDR2 are SGHNT and YENEEA. V was shortened by 1 base and J by 4 bases, with 13 bases between the two germline ends. The CDR3 here is CASSLVAGIGTEAFF. As DNA, the CDR3 is TGTGCCAGCAGCTTAGTGGCAGGAATTGGCACTGAAGCTTTCTTT.

The CDR3 reads CASSVDTVSYNEQFF. Written as DNA, the CDR3 is TGTGCCAGCAGCGTGGACACAGTCTCCTACAATGAGCAGTTCTTC. This chain connects TRBV9 to TRBJ2-1; maybe TRBD1 (5 bases). The CDR3 extends over 15 amino acids. Per the germline V gene, CDR1 is SGDLS and CDR2 is YYNGEE. The V end lost 2 bases, the J end lost 0 bases, and 9 bases lay between the germline ends.

This chain connects TRBV4-2 to TRBJ2-1; tentatively, D is TRBD2 (6 bases). Germline CDR1 LGHNA, CDR2 YNFKEQ. Trimming stripped 4 bases from V and 2 bases from J, with 9 bases between. The CDR3 consists of 14 residues. The CDR3 spells CASSLGGAYNEQFF. In DNA form, the CDR3 reads TGTGCCAGCAGCCTCGGCGGGGCCTACAATGAGCAGTTCTTC.

This chain uses TRBV27 with TRBJ2-2; D perhaps matches TRBD2 (6 bases). The CDR3 has 14 residues. The V and J ends lost 7 bases and 7 bases respectively, with 16 bases between them. In germline, CDR1 is MNHEY, CDR2 SMNVEV (reference sequence). The DNA of the CDR3 is TGTGCCAGCACCCCTGGTACGGGGGTCGGGGAGCTGTTTTTT. Encoded protein: CASTPGTGVGELFF.

The CDR3, as DNA: TGTGCCAGCACTCTCCGACCCGGGGGGATGGGGAGCTACGAGCAGTACTTC. It translates to CASTLRPGGMGSYEQYF. V is TRBV21-1 and J is TRBJ2-7; the table's D call, TRBD2, has no DNA check behind it. TRBV21-1 is annotated as a pseudogene. The CDR3 is 17 residues long.

This rearrangement joins TRBV5-1 to TRBJ2-1, with 9 bases lining up with TRBD2. The CDR3 totals 18 residues. V trimming: 0 bases; J trimming: 7 bases; junction bases outside the gene matches: 14. Germline V gene sequence: CDR1 SGHRS, CDR2 YFSETQ. The DNA of the CDR3 is TGCGCCAGCAGCTTGGCAGCCCCCGCGGGAGGGCCGGGGAATGAGCAGTTCTTC. Encoded protein: CASSLAAPAGGPGNEQFF.

The sample holds one count of this clone. This chain links TRBV10-1 with TRBJ1-1; 12 nucleotides align to TRBD1. This CDR3 region has 18 residues. Trimming at V came to 6 bases and at J to 4 bases, leaving 15 bases not matched to a gene. Germline values: CDR1 WNHNN, CDR2 SYGVQD (reference sequence). CDR3 sequence (DNA): TGCGCCAGCAGCTCCGGGACAGGGGGCATTCGGGGAATCACTGAAGCTTTCTTT. It yields the protein CASSSGTGGIRGITEAFF.

This chain joins TRBV10-3 and TRBJ1-5, with D maybe TRBD1 (5 bases). V was pared by 3 bases and J by 0 bases, with 15 bases between. Per the germline V gene, CDR1 is ENHRY and CDR2 is SYGVKD. CDR3 length: 17 amino acids. CDR3 amino acids: CAISEARGSYSNQPQHF. CDR3 coding DNA: TGTGCCATCAGTGAAGCAAGGGGTTCGTATAGCAATCAGCCCCAGCATTTT.

This chain uses TRBV4-3 with TRBJ1-2; D gene unclear. Germline lookup yields CDR1 LGHNA and CDR2 YSLEER. Deletions cut 0 bases from V and 8 bases from J, with 10 bases between. This CDR3 comprises 13 residues. CDR3 region: CASSQERGDGYTF. The CDR3 region has the DNA TGCGCCAGCAGCCAAGAGCGGGGTGACGGCTACACCTTC.

The V call is TRBV6-4, the J call TRBJ1-1; D gene uncertain. The germline V and J ends were trimmed by 7 bases and 2 bases, with 11 bases remaining between them. The germline V gene has CDR1 MRHNA and CDR2 SNTAGT. This CDR3 is 13 amino acids long. The CDR3 DNA is TGTGCCAGCAAAAGGAGTTTAAACACTGAAGCTTTCTTT. This codes for CASKRSLNTEAFF.

The chain uses TRBV9 and TRBJ2-5, with 11 bases fitting TRBD2. V shed 4 bases, J shed 5 bases, and the junction held 13 bases outside the gene matches. Germline V CDR1 and CDR2: SGDLS, YYNGEE. This CDR3 region has 17 residues. The CDR3 is CASSRLASGGRGETQYF. The CDR3 DNA sequence: TGTGCCAGCAGCCGACTGGCTAGCGGGGGGCGGGGGGAGACCCAGTACTTC.

V usage is TRBV9 and J usage is TRBJ1-2; D may be TRBD1 (5 bases). The CDR3 contains 16 residues. Germline CDR1 is SGDLS and CDR2 is YYNGEE. V lost 0 bases, J lost 3 bases, and 15 bases lay in between. CDR3 nucleotides: TGTGCCAGCAGCGTAGACCGCATTGGGGGGTACTATGGCTACACCTTC. Amino acid sequence: CASSVDRIGGYYGYTF.

This chain connects TRBV7-2 to TRBJ2-2; a possible D gene is TRBD2 (5 bases). V lost 4 bases to trimming and J lost 3 bases, with 12 bases between them. CDR3 size: 15 residues. CDR1 and CDR2 (germline): SGHTA, FQGNSA. This CDR3 reads CASSWTPADTGELFF. The CDR3 DNA is TGTGCCAGCAGCTGGACTCCTGCCGACACCGGGGAGCTGTTTTTT.

This clone occurred a few times. The chain employs TRBV9 and TRBJ2-7, with TRBD2 identical over 10 bases. V dropped 2 bases and J dropped 1; count of bases not matched to a gene: 6. This CDR3 region has 16 residues. The germline CDR1 and CDR2 sequences are SGDLS and YYNGEE. CDR3 sequence reads: CASSVGSGGASYEQYF. The CDR3 DNA follows: TGTGCCAGCAGCGTGGGGAGCGGGGGGGCATCCTACGAGCAGTACTTC.

The chain has TRBV6-6 and TRBJ2-5, with TRBD1 identical over 7 bases. The DNA end is a closer match to TRBJ2-7, so the J assignment may be wrong. Germline V gives CDR1 MNHNY, CDR2 SVGAGI (reference sequence). This CDR3 has 16 residues. The CDR3 reads CASSYSMGAGGSEQYF. CDR3 DNA sequence: TGTGCCAGCAGTTACTCGATGGGGGCAGGGGGTAGCGAGCAGTACTTC.